This T cell receptor (beta chain) was sequenced for a study of cytomegalovirus exposure and HLA in healthy donors. For the study at large: Out of about 180 million T cells, an earlier analysis found 117 million unique TCR beta sequences in total. Study-wide results and caveats: In a later analysis, productive TCRs from donors in an Asian-associated ancestry cluster reportedly carried fewer N-insertions than the cohort mean. Productive status was seen about 90% or about 30% of the time for most TCR beta V segments in an earlier analysis.

The CDR3 runs to 16 residues. Germline assignment: CDR1 MGHRA and CDR2 YSYEKL. Losses at the gene ends were 4 bases for V and 4 bases for J; bases not matched to a gene: 8. 60 Vbeta and 13 Jbeta primers were used in PCR. Produced via immunoSEQ multiplex PCR; TCRdb's table is partial and in-frame only. The table lists approximately 290,000 clones, roughly 80% of them singletons. Comment on this clone: Its matching antigen is unknown.

The sample comprised PBMCs. The receptor was isolated from a girl aged 2 to 9 in good health and CMV-seronegative. J is TRBJ2-1 and V is TRBV4-1; 9 bases agree with TRBD2. As DNA, the CDR3 is TGCGCCAGCAGCCTTTCCGGCGGGGGGGGGTACAATGAGCAGTTCTTC. Amino acids: CASSLSGGGGYNEQFF.